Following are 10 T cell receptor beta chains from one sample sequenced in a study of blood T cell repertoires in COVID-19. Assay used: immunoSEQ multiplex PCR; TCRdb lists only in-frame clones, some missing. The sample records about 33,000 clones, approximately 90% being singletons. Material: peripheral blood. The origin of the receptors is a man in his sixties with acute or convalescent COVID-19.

CDR3 sequence: CSASLRVTDTQYF. DNA of the CDR3: TGCAGTGCTAGTTTGAGGGTCACAGATACGCAGTATTTT. The chain couples TRBV20-1 to TRBJ2-3, with D possibly matching TRBD2 (5 bases). V lost 3 bases and J 2 bases, leaving 9 bases between the germline ends. CDR3 length equals 13 residues. Germline V gene sequence: CDR1 DFQATT, CDR2 SNEGSKA (reference sequence).

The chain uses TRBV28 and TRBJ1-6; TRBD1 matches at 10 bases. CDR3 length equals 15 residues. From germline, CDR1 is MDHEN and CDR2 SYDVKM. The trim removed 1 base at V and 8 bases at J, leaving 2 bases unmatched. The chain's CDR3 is CASSLFGQGDSPLHF. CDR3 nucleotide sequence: TGTGCCAGCAGTTTATTTGGACAGGGGGATTCACCCCTCCACTTT.

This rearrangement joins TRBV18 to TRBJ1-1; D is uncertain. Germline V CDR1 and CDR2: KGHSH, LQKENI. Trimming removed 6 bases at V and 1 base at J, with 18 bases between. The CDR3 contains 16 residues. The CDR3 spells CASSPFEWRANTEAFF. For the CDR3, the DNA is TGTGCCAGCTCCCCCTTCGAGTGGAGAGCGAACACTGAAGCTTTCTTT.

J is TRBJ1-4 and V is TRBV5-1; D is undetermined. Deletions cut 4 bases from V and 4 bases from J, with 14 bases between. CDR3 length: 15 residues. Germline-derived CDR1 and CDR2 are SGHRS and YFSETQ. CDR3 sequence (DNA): TGCGCCAGCAGCCCTTATGGGGAGATTAATGAAAAACTGTTTTTT. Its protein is CASSPYGEINEKLFF.

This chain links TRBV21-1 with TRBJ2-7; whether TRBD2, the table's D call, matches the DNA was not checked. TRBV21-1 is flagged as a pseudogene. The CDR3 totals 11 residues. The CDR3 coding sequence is TGTGCCGGCCTGGTGAGGAGCGAGCAGTACGTC. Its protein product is CAGLVRSEQYV.

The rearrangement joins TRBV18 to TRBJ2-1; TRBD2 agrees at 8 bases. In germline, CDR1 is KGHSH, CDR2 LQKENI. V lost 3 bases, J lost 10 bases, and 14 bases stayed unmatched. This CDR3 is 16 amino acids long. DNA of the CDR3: TGTGCCAGCTCACCGCCAGGAGCGGGAGTAGTTGGGGAGCAGTTCTTC. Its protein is CASSPPGAGVVGEQFF.

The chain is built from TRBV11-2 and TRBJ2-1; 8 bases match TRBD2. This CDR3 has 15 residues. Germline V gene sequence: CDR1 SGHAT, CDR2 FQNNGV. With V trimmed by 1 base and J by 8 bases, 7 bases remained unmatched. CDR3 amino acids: CASSLASGRFDEQFF. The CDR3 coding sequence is TGTGCCAGCAGCTTAGCCAGCGGGAGATTCGATGAGCAGTTCTTC. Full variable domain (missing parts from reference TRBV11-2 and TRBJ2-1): EAGVAQSPRYKIIEKRQSVAFWCNPISGHATLYWYQQILGQGPKLLIQFQNNGVVDDSQLPKDRFSAERLKGVDSTLKIQPAKLEDSAVYLCASSLASGRFDEQFFGPGTRLTVL.

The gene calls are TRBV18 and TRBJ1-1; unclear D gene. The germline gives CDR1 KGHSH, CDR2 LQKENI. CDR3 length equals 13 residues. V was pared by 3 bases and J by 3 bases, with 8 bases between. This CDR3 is CASSPAVDTEAFF. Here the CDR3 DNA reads TGTGCCAGCTCACCGGCGGTGGACACTGAAGCTTTCTTT. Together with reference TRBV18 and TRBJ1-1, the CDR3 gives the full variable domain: NAGVMQNPRHLVRRRGQEARLRCSPMKGHSHVYWYRQLPEEGLKFMVYLQKENIIDESGMPKERFSAEFPKEGPSILRIQQVVRGDSAAYFCASSPAVDTEAFFGQGTRLTVV.

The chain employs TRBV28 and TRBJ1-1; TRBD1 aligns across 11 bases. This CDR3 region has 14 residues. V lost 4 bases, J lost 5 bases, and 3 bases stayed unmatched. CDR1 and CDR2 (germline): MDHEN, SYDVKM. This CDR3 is CASSWTGGRTEAFF. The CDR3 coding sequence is TGTGCCAGCAGTTGGACAGGGGGCAGGACTGAAGCTTTCTTT.

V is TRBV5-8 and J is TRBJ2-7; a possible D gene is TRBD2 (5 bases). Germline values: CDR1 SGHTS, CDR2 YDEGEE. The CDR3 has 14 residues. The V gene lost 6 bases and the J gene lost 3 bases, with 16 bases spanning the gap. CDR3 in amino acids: CASIRRGTLYEQYF. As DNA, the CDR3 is TGTGCCAGCATCCGACGGGGTACCCTCTACGAGCAGTACTTC. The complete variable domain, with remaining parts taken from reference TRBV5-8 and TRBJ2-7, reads EAGVTQSPTHLIKTRGQQATLRCSPISGHTSVYWYQQALGLGLQFLLWYDEGEERNRGNFPPRFSGRQFPNYSSELNVNALELEDSALYLCASIRRGTLYEQYFGPGTRLTVT.